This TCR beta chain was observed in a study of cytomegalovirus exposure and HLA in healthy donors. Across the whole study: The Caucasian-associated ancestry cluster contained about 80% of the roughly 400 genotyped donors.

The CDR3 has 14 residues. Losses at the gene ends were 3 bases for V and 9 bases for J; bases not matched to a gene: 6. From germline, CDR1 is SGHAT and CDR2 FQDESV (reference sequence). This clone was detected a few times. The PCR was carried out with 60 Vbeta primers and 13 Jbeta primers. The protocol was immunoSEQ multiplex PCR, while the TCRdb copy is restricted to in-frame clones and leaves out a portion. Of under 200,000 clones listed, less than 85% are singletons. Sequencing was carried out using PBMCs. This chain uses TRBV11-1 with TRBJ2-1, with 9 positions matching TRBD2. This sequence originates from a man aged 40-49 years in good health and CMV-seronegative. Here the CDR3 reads CASSFGGGVGEQFF. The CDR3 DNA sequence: TGTGCCAGCAGCTTTGGCGGGGGGGTTGGTGAGCAGTTCTTC.